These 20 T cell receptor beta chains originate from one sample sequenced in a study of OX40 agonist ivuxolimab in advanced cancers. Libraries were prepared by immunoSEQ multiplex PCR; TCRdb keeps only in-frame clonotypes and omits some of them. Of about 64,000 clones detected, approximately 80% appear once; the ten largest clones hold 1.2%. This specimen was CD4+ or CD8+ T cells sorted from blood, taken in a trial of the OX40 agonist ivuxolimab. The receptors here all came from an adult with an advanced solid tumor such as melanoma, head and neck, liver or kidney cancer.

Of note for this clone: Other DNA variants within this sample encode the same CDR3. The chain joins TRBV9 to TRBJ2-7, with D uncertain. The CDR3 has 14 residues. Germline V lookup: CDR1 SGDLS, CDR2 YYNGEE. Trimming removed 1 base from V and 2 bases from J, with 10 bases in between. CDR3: CASSVNPTTYEQYF. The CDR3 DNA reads TGTGCCAGCAGCGTAAATCCAACAACCTACGAGCAGTACTTC. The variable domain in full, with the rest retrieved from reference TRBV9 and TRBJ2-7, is DSGVTQTPKHLITATGQRVTLRCSPRSGDLSVYWYQQSLDQGLQFLIQYYNGEERAKGNILERFSAQQFPDLHSELNLSSLELGDSALYFCASSVNPTTYEQYFGPGTRLTVT.

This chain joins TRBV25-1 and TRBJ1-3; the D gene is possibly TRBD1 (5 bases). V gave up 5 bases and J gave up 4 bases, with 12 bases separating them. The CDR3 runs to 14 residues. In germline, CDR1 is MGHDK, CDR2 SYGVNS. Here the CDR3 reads CASSPDSRGNTIYF. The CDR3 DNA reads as TGTGCCAGCAGTCCCGACAGCCGCGGAAACACCATATATTTT.

This CDR3 is CAISESGQGTDTQYF. The CDR3 region has the DNA TGTGCCATCAGTGAGTCGGGACAGGGAACAGATACGCAGTATTTT. The V gene is TRBV10-3, the J gene TRBJ2-3, with 9 nucleotides matching TRBD1. Losses at the gene ends were 0 bases for V and 3 bases for J; bases not matched to a gene: 1. Germline V lookup: CDR1 ENHRY, CDR2 SYGVKD. This CDR3 spans 15 amino acids.

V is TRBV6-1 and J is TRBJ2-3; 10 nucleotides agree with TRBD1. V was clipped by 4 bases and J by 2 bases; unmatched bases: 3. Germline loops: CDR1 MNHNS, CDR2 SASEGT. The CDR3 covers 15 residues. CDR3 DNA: TGTGCCAGCAGTGTGGGACAGGGGCCCACAGATACGCAGTATTTT. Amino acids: CASSVGQGPTDTQYF.

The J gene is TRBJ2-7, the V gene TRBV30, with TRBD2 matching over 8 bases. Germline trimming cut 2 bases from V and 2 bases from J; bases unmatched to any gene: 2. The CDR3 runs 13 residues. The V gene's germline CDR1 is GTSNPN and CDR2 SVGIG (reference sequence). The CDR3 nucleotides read TGTGCCTGGAGTACGGGGGGGCCCTACGAGCAGTACTTC. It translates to CAWSTGGPYEQYF.

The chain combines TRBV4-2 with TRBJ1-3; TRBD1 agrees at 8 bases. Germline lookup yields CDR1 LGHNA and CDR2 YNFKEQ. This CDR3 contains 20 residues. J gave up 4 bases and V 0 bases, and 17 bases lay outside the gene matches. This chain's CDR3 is CASSQDIPLKWTGPGNTIYF. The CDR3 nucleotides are TGTGCCAGCAGCCAAGATATCCCGCTGAAGTGGACAGGGCCAGGAAACACCATATATTTT.

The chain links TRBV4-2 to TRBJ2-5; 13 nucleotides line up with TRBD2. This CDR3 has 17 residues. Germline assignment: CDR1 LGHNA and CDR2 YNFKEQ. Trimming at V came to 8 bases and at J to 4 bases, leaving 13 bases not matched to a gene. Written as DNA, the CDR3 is TGTGCCAGCGGACGGACTAGCGGGGGTCCAGGGGGAGAGACCCAGTACTTC. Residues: CASGRTSGGPGGETQYF.

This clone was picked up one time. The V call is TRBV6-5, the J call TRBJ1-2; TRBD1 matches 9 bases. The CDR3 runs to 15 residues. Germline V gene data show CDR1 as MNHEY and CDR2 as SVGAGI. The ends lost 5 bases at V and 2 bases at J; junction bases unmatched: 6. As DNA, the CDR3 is TGTGCCAGCAGTAAAGGACAGGGGCTCAACTATGGCTACACCTTC. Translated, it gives CASSKGQGLNYGYTF.

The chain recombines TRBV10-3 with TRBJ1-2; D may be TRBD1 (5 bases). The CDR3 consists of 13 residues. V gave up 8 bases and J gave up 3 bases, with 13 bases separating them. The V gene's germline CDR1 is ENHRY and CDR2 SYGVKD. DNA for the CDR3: TGTGCCATCGCAGGGAGAATCGACTATGGCTACACCTTC. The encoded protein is CAIAGRIDYGYTF.

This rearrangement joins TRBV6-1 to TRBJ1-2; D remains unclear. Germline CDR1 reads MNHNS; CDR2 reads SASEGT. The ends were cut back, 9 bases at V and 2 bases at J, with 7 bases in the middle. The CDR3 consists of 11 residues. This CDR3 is CASHGNYGYTF. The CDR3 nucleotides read TGTGCCAGTCACGGAAACTATGGCTACACCTTC.

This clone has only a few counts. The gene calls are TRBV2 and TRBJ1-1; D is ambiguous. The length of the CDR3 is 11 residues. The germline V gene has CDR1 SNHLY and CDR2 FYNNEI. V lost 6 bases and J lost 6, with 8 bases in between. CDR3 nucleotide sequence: TGTGCCAGCAGGGGGTACGCTGAAGCTTTCTTT. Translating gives CASRGYAEAFF.

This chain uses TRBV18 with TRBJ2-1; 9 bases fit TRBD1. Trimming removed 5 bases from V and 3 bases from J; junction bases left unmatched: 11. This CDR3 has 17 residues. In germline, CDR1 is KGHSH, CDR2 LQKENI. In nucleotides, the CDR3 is TGTGCCAGCTCAAGAACAGGGGGCCGCACACTCTACAATGAGCAGTTCTTC. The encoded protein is CASSRTGGRTLYNEQFF.

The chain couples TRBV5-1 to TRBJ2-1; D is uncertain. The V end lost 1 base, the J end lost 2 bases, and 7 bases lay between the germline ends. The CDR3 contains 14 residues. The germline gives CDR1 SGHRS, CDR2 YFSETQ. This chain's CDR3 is CASSLTITYNEQFF. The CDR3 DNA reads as TGCGCCAGCAGCTTGACAATTACCTACAATGAGCAGTTCTTC.

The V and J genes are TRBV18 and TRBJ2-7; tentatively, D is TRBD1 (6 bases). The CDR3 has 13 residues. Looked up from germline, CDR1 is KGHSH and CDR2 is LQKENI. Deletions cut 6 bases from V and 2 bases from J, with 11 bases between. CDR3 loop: CASSSGETYEQYF. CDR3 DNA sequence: TGTGCCAGCTCCTCAGGGGAAACCTACGAGCAGTACTTC.

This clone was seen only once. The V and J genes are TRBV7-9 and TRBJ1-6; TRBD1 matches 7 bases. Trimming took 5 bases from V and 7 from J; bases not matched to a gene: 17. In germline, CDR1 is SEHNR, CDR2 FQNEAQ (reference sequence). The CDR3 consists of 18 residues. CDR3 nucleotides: TGTGCCAGCAGCGAATACCACAGGGGAGGGATAGGAAATTCACCCCTCCACTTT. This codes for CASSEYHRGGIGNSPLHF.

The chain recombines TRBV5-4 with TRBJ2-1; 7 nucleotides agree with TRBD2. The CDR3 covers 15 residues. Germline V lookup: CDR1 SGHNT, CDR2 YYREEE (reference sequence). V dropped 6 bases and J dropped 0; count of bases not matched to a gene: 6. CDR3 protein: CASKSGEYSYNEQFF. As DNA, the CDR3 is TGTGCCAGCAAGAGCGGGGAGTACTCCTACAATGAGCAGTTCTTC.

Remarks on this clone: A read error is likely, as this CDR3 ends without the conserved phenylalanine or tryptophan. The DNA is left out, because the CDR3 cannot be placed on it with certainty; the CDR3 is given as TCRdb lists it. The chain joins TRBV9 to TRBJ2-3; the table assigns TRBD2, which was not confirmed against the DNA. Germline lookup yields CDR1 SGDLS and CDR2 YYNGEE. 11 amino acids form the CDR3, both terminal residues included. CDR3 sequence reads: CASSASTSGVY.

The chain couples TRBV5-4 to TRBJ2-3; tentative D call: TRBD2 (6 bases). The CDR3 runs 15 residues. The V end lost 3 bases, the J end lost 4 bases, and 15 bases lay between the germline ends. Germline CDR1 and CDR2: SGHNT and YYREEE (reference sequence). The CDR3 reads CASSSSLANSDTQYF. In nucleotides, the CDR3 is TGTGCCAGCAGCTCGTCACTAGCCAATTCAGATACGCAGTATTTT.

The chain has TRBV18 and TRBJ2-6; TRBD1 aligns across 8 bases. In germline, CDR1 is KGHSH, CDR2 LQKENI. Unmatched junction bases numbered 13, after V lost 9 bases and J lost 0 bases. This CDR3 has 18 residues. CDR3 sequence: CASSGGQADSSGANVLTF. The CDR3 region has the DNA TGTGCCAGTTCAGGGGGACAGGCAGACTCCTCTGGGGCCAACGTCCTGACTTTC.

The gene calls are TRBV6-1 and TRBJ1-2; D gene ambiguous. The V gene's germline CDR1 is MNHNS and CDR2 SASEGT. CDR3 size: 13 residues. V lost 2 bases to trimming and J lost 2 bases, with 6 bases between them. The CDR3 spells CASSERLNYGYTF. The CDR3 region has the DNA TGTGCCAGCAGTGAAAGGTTGAACTATGGCTACACCTTC.